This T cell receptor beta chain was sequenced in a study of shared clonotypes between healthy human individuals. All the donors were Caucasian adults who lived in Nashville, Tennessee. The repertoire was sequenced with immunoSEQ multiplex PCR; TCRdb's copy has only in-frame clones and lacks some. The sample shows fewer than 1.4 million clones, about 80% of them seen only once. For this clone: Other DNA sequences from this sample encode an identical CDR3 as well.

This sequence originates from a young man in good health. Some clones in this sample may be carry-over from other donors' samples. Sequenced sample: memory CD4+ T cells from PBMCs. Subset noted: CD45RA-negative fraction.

The CDR3 DNA reads as TGTGCCAGCAGCGTTGACGGTTCCTCTGGAAACACCATATATTTT. Amino acid sequence: CASSVDGSSGNTIYF. The gene calls are TRBV9 and TRBJ1-3; D is unresolved. Trimming left V 2 bases short and J 0 bases short, with 9 bases between. The CDR3 extends over 15 amino acids. The germline V gene encodes CDR1 SGDLS and CDR2 YYNGEE.